Below are 21 T cell receptor beta chains sequenced from a single sample in a study of blood T cell repertoires in COVID-19 (TCRdb year 2020). Receptor libraries were prepared by the immunoSEQ multiplex PCR assay. The source is immuneACCESS, and TCRdb retained only in-frame sequences with V and J called. Part of the clones is not carried over; for the studies checked, unresolved V genes explain less than half of this, and the remainder is unexplained. The sample includes approximately 180,000 clones, with 75% to 85% observed a single time. The top ten constitute less than 15% of the sample. Material: peripheral blood. These receptors originate from an elderly woman with COVID-19, enrolled during active disease.

V is TRBV14 and J is TRBJ2-3, with 10 bases that match TRBD1. The germline V gene encodes CDR1 SGHDN and CDR2 FVKESK. The trim removed 6 bases at V and 4 bases at J, leaving 7 bases unmatched. This CDR3 is built from 15 residues. The CDR3 region is CASSHLTGGADTQYF. Written as DNA, the CDR3 is TGTGCCAGCAGTCACCTGACAGGGGGCGCAGATACGCAGTATTTT.

Details on this clone: The germline gene is not matched at one end of the junction; a read error may be the cause. The V and J genes are TRBV27 and TRBJ2-7; TRBD2 might be the D (5 bases). Per the germline V gene, CDR1 is MNHEY and CDR2 is SMNVEV (reference sequence). The CDR3 spans 13 residues. The CDR3 bases are TGTGCCGGCAGTGGACTCGACTCCTACGAGCAGTACTTC. This encodes CAGSGLDSYEQYF.

The chain carries TRBV19 and TRBJ2-3, with D uncertain. The CDR3 has 14 residues. Germline CDR1 LNHDA, CDR2 SQIVND (reference sequence). The ends were cut back, 1 base at V and 1 base at J, with 6 bases in the middle. The CDR3 sequence is CASSIAFGTDTQYF. The CDR3 DNA is TGTGCCAGTAGTATAGCGTTCGGCACAGATACGCAGTATTTT.

This clone has more than one count but fewer than ten. The rearrangement uses TRBV11-3 and TRBJ2-3; D unresolved. The CDR3 is 14 amino acids. The V gene's germline CDR1 is SGHNT and CDR2 YENEEA. The germline V and J ends were trimmed by 3 bases and 2 bases, with 9 bases remaining between them. The CDR3: CASSFNYPTDTQYF. The CDR3 DNA reads as TGTGCCAGCAGCTTTAACTACCCCACAGATACGCAGTATTTT.

The chain links TRBV7-9 to TRBJ1-2, with D maybe TRBD1 (5 bases). Trimming shortened V by 3 bases and J by 8 bases, and 13 bases separated the two germline ends. The CDR3 is made up of 13 amino acids. Germline lookup yields CDR1 SEHNR and CDR2 FQNEAQ (reference sequence). CDR3 residues: CASSFGRAGGYTF. The CDR3 DNA is TGTGCCAGCAGCTTCGGCAGGGCCGGGGGCTACACCTTC.

V usage is TRBV9 and J usage is TRBJ2-1, with unresolved D. Germline lookup yields CDR1 SGDLS and CDR2 YYNGEE. V gave up 4 bases and J gave up 4 bases, with 12 bases separating them. The CDR3 contains 14 residues. The CDR3 nucleotides are TGTGCCAGCAGCCCCGCCGCTAGGTACAATGAGCAGTTCTTC. Protein: CASSPAARYNEQFF.

This clone turned up a few times. This chain joins TRBV11-2 and TRBJ1-2, with 8 bases lining up with TRBD1. Germline trimming cut 3 bases from V and 5 bases from J; bases unmatched to any gene: 14. Germline V gene lookup returns CDR1 SGHAT and CDR2 FQNNGV. The CDR3 extends over 17 amino acids. This chain's CDR3 is CASSFSVGTGGKYGYTF. The CDR3 DNA reads as TGTGCCAGCAGCTTTTCGGTGGGAACAGGGGGGAAGTATGGCTACACCTTC.

This chain connects TRBV4-1 to TRBJ2-2, with D tentatively TRBD2 (7 bases). Germline-derived CDR1 and CDR2 are MGHRA and YSYEKL. V lost 6 bases and J lost 5, with 13 bases in between. The CDR3 has 14 residues. The CDR3 bases are TGCGCCAGCAGGAGGGGGGAGGGAACCGGGGAGCTGTTTTTT. Translating gives CASRRGEGTGELFF.

The chain is built from TRBV19 and TRBJ2-7; D possibly corresponds to TRBD2 (5 bases). Germline V gives CDR1 LNHDA, CDR2 SQIVND (reference sequence). V was shortened by 4 bases and J by 2 bases, with 18 bases between the two germline ends. This CDR3 contains 16 residues. CDR3 DNA sequence: TGTGCCAGTAGTACCACTCGAGAGGGCAGACCCTACGAGCAGTACTTC. This translates into CASSTTREGRPYEQYF.

V usage is TRBV2 and J usage is TRBJ2-1; TRBD2 aligns across 13 bases. V was pared by 6 bases and J by 10 bases, with 12 bases of the junction left unmatched. Looked up from germline, CDR1 is SNHLY and CDR2 is FYNNEI. CDR3 size: 16 residues. The CDR3 protein is CASRPLTSGRLKEQFF. The CDR3, as DNA: TGTGCCAGCAGGCCCTTGACTAGCGGGAGGCTTAAGGAGCAGTTCTTC.

The V and J genes are TRBV9 and TRBJ2-7, with 14 bases identical to TRBD2. There are 15 residues in the CDR3. Trimming at V came to 4 bases and at J to 9 bases, leaving 9 bases not matched to a gene. CDR1 is SGDLS and CDR2 is YYNGEE in the germline V gene. CDR3 protein: CASSLKGLAGEVQYF. Here the CDR3 DNA reads TGTGCCAGCAGCTTAAAGGGACTAGCGGGAGAGGTGCAGTACTTC.

There are a few counts of this clone. This sample includes further DNA sequences coding for the same CDR3. The chain has TRBV12-5 and TRBJ2-2; 9 nucleotides agree with TRBD2. CDR1 LGHNT and CDR2 FRNRAP come from the germline V gene. CDR3 length: 17 residues. Trimming cost V 0 bases and J 6 bases; bases outside gene matches: 8. The CDR3 spells CASGLVPGGGVPGELFF. The CDR3 DNA is TGTGCTAGTGGTTTGGTCCCGGGCGGGGGGGTACCCGGGGAGCTGTTTTTT. Drawing the rest from reference TRBV12-5 and TRBJ2-2, the complete variable domain is DARVTQTPRHKVTEMGQEVTMRCQPILGHNTVFWYRQTMMQGLELLAYFRNRAPLDDSGMPKDRFSAEMPDATLATLKIQPSEPRDSAVYFCASGLVPGGGVPGELFFGEGSRLTVL.

V and J are TRBV7-8 and TRBJ1-3; maybe TRBD1 (6 bases). Trimming removed 5 bases at V and 4 bases at J, with 15 bases between. CDR1 is SGHVS and CDR2 is FQNEAQ in the germline V gene. This CDR3 region has 15 residues. The CDR3 nucleotides read TGTGCCAGCAGCCGTGACAGGCGTGTCGGAAACACCATATATTTT. This translates into CASSRDRRVGNTIYF.

This clone came up once. The chain couples TRBV28 to TRBJ2-3; TRBD2 agrees at 10 bases. V was pared by 6 bases and J by 0 bases, with 9 bases of the junction left unmatched. Germline V lookup: CDR1 MDHEN, CDR2 SYDVKM. This CDR3 spans 17 amino acids. The CDR3 DNA reads TGTGCCAGCAGATATTTAGCGGGGGGTTCTAGCACAGATACGCAGTATTTT. It specifies CASRYLAGGSSTDTQYF.

The chain uses TRBV29-1 and TRBJ2-5, with 13 nucleotides matching TRBD2. The V segment lost 3 bases and the J segment 5 bases; nucleotides outside the gene matches: 6. The CDR3 length is 15 residues. Germline loops: CDR1 SQVTM, CDR2 ANQGSEA. CDR3 DNA sequence: TGCAGCGTTGATACTGGGACTAGCGGGGATGAGACCCAGTACTTC. It encodes CSVDTGTSGDETQYF.

This rearrangement joins TRBV5-1 to TRBJ2-7; D gene uncertain. The germline V gene has CDR1 SGHRS and CDR2 YFSETQ. V was pared by 4 bases and J by 6 bases, with 17 bases between. The CDR3 is made up of 14 amino acids. CDR3 region: CASSNPSQVTEQYF. The DNA of the CDR3 is TGCGCCAGCAGCAATCCTTCTCAGGTAACCGAGCAGTACTTC. The complete variable domain, with remaining parts taken from reference TRBV5-1 and TRBJ2-7, reads KAGVTQTPRYLIKTRGQQVTLSCSPISGHRSVSWYQQTPGQGLQFLFEYFSETQRNKGNFPGRFSGRQFSNSRSEMNVSTLELGDSALYLCASSNPSQVTEQYFGPGTRLTVT.

The CDR3 DNA reads as TGTGCCAGTAGTAACAGGGGAAACACCATATATTTT. This translates into CASSNRGNTIYF. This rearrangement joins TRBV19 to TRBJ1-3, with D tentatively TRBD1 (5 bases). CDR1 and CDR2 (germline): LNHDA, SQIVND (reference sequence). The ends were cut back, 4 bases at V and 4 bases at J, with 5 bases in the middle. The CDR3 is made up of 12 amino acids.

The chain is built from TRBV24-1 and TRBJ2-1; TRBD1 agrees at 9 bases. After removal of 7 bases from V and 8 bases from J, the junction contained 2 bases not matched to a gene. The V gene's germline CDR1 is KGHDR and CDR2 SFDVKD. This CDR3 is built from 12 residues. CDR3 nucleotides: TGTGCCACCAGGGGACAGGGCTATGAGCAGTTCTTC. Translation: CATRGQGYEQFF.

V and J are TRBV11-3 and TRBJ2-1; D call uncertain. The germline gives CDR1 SGHNT, CDR2 YENEEA. V was clipped by 5 bases and J by 5 bases, with 7 bases between them. The CDR3 extends over 12 amino acids. CDR3 sequence: CASSDTHNEQFF. The CDR3 nucleotides read TGTGCCAGCAGCGACACGCACAATGAGCAGTTCTTC.

In DNA form, the CDR3 reads TGTGCCAGCAGTGACGAGGGCGCGTACTCCGGGGAGCTGTTTTTT. Translation gives CASSDEGAYSGELFF. The chain uses TRBV2 and TRBJ2-2; possibly TRBD2 for D (5 bases). This CDR3 contains 15 residues. Trimming removed 3 bases from V and 6 bases from J, with 14 bases in between. Germline loops: CDR1 SNHLY, CDR2 FYNNEI.

This rearrangement joins TRBV29-1 to TRBJ2-3, with 8 bases matching TRBD2. V lost 5 bases, J lost 1 base, and 8 bases stayed unmatched. Germline V gene sequence: CDR1 SQVTM, CDR2 ANQGSEA. The CDR3 length is 15 residues. In DNA, the CDR3 is TGCAGCGTTAAGGGGACTAGTGGCGGCACAGATACGCAGTATTTT. It yields the protein CSVKGTSGGTDTQYF.